Listed below are T cell receptor beta chains from one sample, sequenced in a study of blood T cell repertoires in COVID-19. Clones were read by immunoSEQ multiplex PCR, and TCRdb kept only the in-frame ones, dropping some. This table has some 250,000 clones, 75% to 85% appearing once. Sequenced: peripheral blood. These receptors all stem from a woman older than 75 with COVID-19, enrolled during active disease. Both conserved end residues are part of each CDR3. The D gene is left open where the match is weak. Not all rows give a size; the values are once, few, many and, for expanded clones, a class.

clone size | D gene | J gene | V gene | CDR3 protein | CDR3 DNA
. | TRBD1 | TRBJ1-5 | TRBV19 | CASSRGQGGSINQPQHF | TGTGCCAGTAGTAGGGGACAGGGGGGGTCGATAAATCAGCCCCAGCATTTT
. | . | TRBJ1-1 | TRBV18 | CASSPGGVGTEAFF | TGTGCCAGCTCACCAGGAGGGGTAGGGACTGAAGCTTTCTTT
. | TRBD1 | TRBJ1-2 | TRBV5-6 | CASSLGAGGHYGYTF | TGTGCCAGCAGCTTGGGGGCAGGGGGACACTATGGCTACACCTTC
once | . | TRBJ1-1 | TRBV6-5 | CASSYLQSNTEAFF | TGTGCCAGCAGTTACTTACAGTCGAACACTGAAGCTTTCTTT
. | TRBD2 | TRBJ2-3 | TRBV2 | CASRASGRGTDTQYF | TGTGCCAGCAGGGCTAGCGGGAGAGGCACAGATACGCAGTATTTT
few | . | TRBJ2-5 | TRBV19 | CASREQGRETQYF | TGTGCCAGTAGAGAACAGGGGAGGGAGACCCAGTACTTC
. | . | TRBJ1-2 | TRBV19 | CASSRTAGANYGYTF | TGTGCCAGTAGTCGGACGGCGGGAGCTAACTATGGCTACACCTTC
. | . | TRBJ1-4 | TRBV11-2 | CASSYPPAEEKLFF | TGTGCCAGCAGCTACCCCCCGGCGGAAGAAAAACTGTTTTTT
. | . | TRBJ2-3 | TRBV5-1 | CASSLGGTTDTQYF | TGCGCCAGCAGCTTAGGGGGAACCACAGATACGCAGTATTTT
few | . | TRBJ1-2 | TRBV10-1 | CASSPGNYGYTF | TGCGCCAGCAGTCCGGGGAACTATGGCTACACCTTC
. | . | TRBJ1-1 | TRBV7-3 | CASSFGPNAEAFF | TGTGCCAGCAGCTTTGGCCCGAACGCTGAAGCTTTCTTT
. | TRBD1 | TRBJ1-2 | TRBV2 | CASTTQGQGIYGYTF | TGTGCCAGCACAACCCAGGGACAGGGGATATATGGCTACACCTTC
once | TRBD2 | TRBJ2-5 | TRBV5-1 | CASSRLGPLARTSGVVTQYF | TGCGCCAGCAGCCGGCTAGGGCCTCTTGCACGGACTAGCGGGGTCGTGACCCAGTACTTC
. | . | TRBJ1-5 | TRBV11-2 | CASSLDRGKNQPQHF | TGTGCCAGCAGCTTAGATCGGGGAAAAAATCAGCCCCAGCATTTT
. | . | TRBJ2-4 | TRBV3-1/TRBV3-2 | CASSPQGAKNIQYF | TGTGCCAGCAGCCCCCAGGGTGCCAAAAACATTCAGTACTTC
. | TRBD1 | TRBJ1-1 | TRBV6-2/TRBV6-3 | CASSYSGTGTWSTEAFF | TGTGCCAGCAGTTACTCCGGGACAGGGACCTGGAGCACTGAAGCTTTCTTT
once | . | TRBJ1-2 | TRBV28 | CASSFFGSQPLDYTF | TGTGCCAGCAGTTTCTTTGGGAGTCAACCCTTAGACTACACCTTC
. | . | TRBJ1-6 | TRBV6-5 | CASSYSEGSPLHF | TGTGCCAGCAGTTACTCGGAGGGTTCACCCCTCCACTTT
. | . | TRBJ1-5 | TRBV5-4 | CASSLQPGNQPQHF | TGTGCCAGCAGCTTGCAGCCCGGGAATCAGCCCCAGCATTTT
once | . | TRBJ1-2 | TRBV30 | CAARDSSNYGYTF | TGTGCCGCGCGGGACTCTAGTAACTATGGCTACACCTTC
. | TRBD1 | TRBJ1-1 | TRBV10-3 | CATWTGGEAEAFF | TGTGCCACATGGACAGGGGGTGAAGCTGAAGCTTTCTTT
. | TRBD2 | TRBJ2-5 | TRBV7-2 | CASSLAGGGSQETQYF | TGTGCCAGCAGCTTAGCGGGCGGCGGGAGCCAAGAGACCCAGTACTTC
. | TRBD2 | TRBJ2-1 | TRBV5-6 | CASSLTGTSGYNEQFF | TGTGCCAGCAGCCTAACAGGGACTAGCGGGTACAATGAGCAGTTCTTC
. | . | TRBJ1-3 | TRBV7-2 | CASSLGQIGNTIYF | TGTGCCAGCAGCTTAGGGCAGATTGGAAACACCATATATTTT
. | . | TRBJ1-5 | TRBV19 | CASSDPAGSSQPQHF | TGTGCCAGTAGCGACCCGGCAGGGTCCAGTCAGCCCCAGCATTTT
. | TRBD2 | TRBJ2-1 | TRBV19 | CASSISSGSGEQFF | TGTGCCAGTAGTATTTCGAGCGGGAGTGGTGAGCAGTTCTTC
. | . | TRBJ1-2 | TRBV29-1 | CSVFGYSGGYTF | TGCAGCGTTTTCGGTTACAGCGGCGGCTACACCTTC
. | . | TRBJ1-1 | TRBV7-9 | CASSSWRGGTEAFF | TGTGCCAGCAGCTCCTGGAGGGGAGGCACTGAAGCTTTCTTT
few | . | TRBJ1-4 | TRBV19 | CASSGADKLFF | TGTGCCAGTAGTGGGGCGGATAAACTGTTTTTT
. | TRBD1 | TRBJ1-4 | TRBV2 | CASRYGTGGEKLFF | TGTGCCAGCCGGTACGGGACAGGGGGTGAAAAACTGTTTTTT
once | TRBD1 | TRBJ1-2 | TRBV7-2 | CASSQFHQGDGYTF | TGTGCCAGCAGCCAGTTTCACCAGGGGGACGGCTACACCTTC
once | . | TRBJ1-1 | TRBV27 | CASSLAETTEAFF | TGTGCCAGCAGTTTAGCGGAAACCACTGAAGCTTTCTTT
. | . | TRBJ2-7 | TRBV3-1/TRBV3-2 | CASSQAADRSKQYF | TGTGCCAGCAGCCAAGCCGCTGACAGATCTAAGCAGTACTTC
. | . | TRBJ2-1 | TRBV5-1 | CASSSGQTQYNEQFF | TGCGCCAGCAGCTCCGGACAGACTCAATACAATGAGCAGTTCTTC
once | TRBD2 | TRBJ2-5 | TRBV5-1 | CASSLALAGGRETQYF | TGCGCCAGCAGCTTGGCGTTGGCGGGGGGCCGGGAGACCCAGTACTTC
. | . | TRBJ1-2 | TRBV2 | CASSAGGDEEAYGYTF | TGTGCCAGCAGTGCGGGTGGCGATGAAGAAGCGTATGGCTACACCTTC
. | . | TRBJ1-5 | TRBV7-3 | CASSLRSGFNQPQHF | TGTGCCAGCAGCCTCAGATCAGGTTTCAATCAGCCCCAGCATTTT
. | TRBD1 | TRBJ1-3 | TRBV18 | CASSPLTGTGKGNTIYF | TGTGCCAGCTCACCACTTACCGGGACAGGGAAGGGAAACACCATATATTTT
. | . | TRBJ1-5 | TRBV28 | CASSLGGANQPQHF | TGTGCCAGCAGTCTTGGGGGGGCTAATCAGCCCCAGCATTTT
. | . | TRBJ1-2 | TRBV28 | CASSSVMGYTF | TGTGCCAGCAGTTCGGTTATGGGCTACACCTTC
. | . | TRBJ1-4 | TRBV5-4 | CASSAGVGELKEKLFF | TGTGCCAGCAGCGCGGGAGTGGGCGAACTTAAGGAAAAACTGTTTTTT
. | . | TRBJ2-2 | TRBV2 | CASSGGLGPITGELFF | TGTGCCAGCAGTGGAGGGTTAGGGCCCATCACCGGGGAGCTGTTTTTT
. | . | TRBJ2-3 | TRBV7-2 | CASSLTTGTDTQYF | TGTGCCAGCAGCTTGACGACTGGCACAGATACGCAGTATTTT
few | TRBD2 | TRBJ2-2 | TRBV7-3 | CASSLSSGGTGELFF | TGTGCCAGCAGCTTGTCTAGCGGGGGTACCGGGGAGCTGTTTTTT
. | TRBD2 | TRBJ2-1 | TRBV11-2 | CASSLRLAVYNEQFF | TGTGCCAGCAGCTTAAGACTAGCGGTTTACAATGAGCAGTTCTTC
. | . | TRBJ1-2 | TRBV3-1/TRBV3-2 | CASSQDGASRGYGYTF | TGTGCCAGCAGCCAAGATGGCGCCTCACGGGGCTATGGCTACACCTTC
. | . | TRBJ2-2 | TRBV5-1 | CASSLNGEGELFF | TGCGCCAGCAGCTTAAACGGGGAGGGGGAGCTGTTTTTT
. | TRBD1 | TRBJ2-7 | TRBV30 | CAWSGDRGGYEQYF | TGTGCCTGGAGCGGGGACAGAGGCGGGTACGAGCAGTACTTC
. | . | TRBJ2-3 | TRBV5-1 | CASSLEAASTDTQYF | TGCGCCAGCAGCTTGGAGGCGGCTAGCACAGATACGCAGTATTTT
. | TRBD2 | TRBJ2-1 | TRBV5-5 | CASSLGVAGDRREQFF | TGTGCCAGCAGCTTGGGGGTAGCGGGGGATCGAAGGGAGCAGTTCTTC
few | . | TRBJ1-3 | TRBV10-1 | CASSPGGSGNTIYF | TGCGCCAGCAGTCCCGGGGGCTCTGGAAACACCATATATTTT
. | . | TRBJ1-6 | TRBV4-1 | CASSQHTGFDSPLHF | TGCGCCAGCAGCCAACATACAGGGTTTGATTCACCCCTCCACTTT
. | TRBD1 | TRBJ1-5 | TRBV10-2 | CASRLTGDSQPQHF | TGCGCCAGCAGGCTCACAGGGGATTCTCAGCCCCAGCATTTT